This TCR beta chain appears in the sequencing data of a study of identical twins (TCRdb year 2016). Regarding the complete study: To test whether fetal clonotypes persist, this study deep-sequenced TCR alpha and beta repertoires from monozygotic twins, from unrelated adults of various ages, and from cord blood. To rule out contamination, the twin experiments were replicated at different times with different library preparation protocols.

All donors were healthy Caucasians. Three pairs of female monozygotic twins, all aged about 18 to 30 years, made up the twin cohort. Using Miltenyi CD45RO+ enrichment and human naive T-cell isolation kits, memory (CD45RO+) and naive T cells were isolated from PBMC. The library was prepared using 5' RACE. TCRdb names Illumina HiSeq 2000 as the instrument used. A universal primer binding site was introduced by template switching, and a unique molecular identifier was present in the final cDNA, enabling accurate counting of TCR cDNA molecules. First-strand cDNA for TCR alpha and beta chains was synthesized from specific primers in the conserved constant-segment region. Each cDNA library was double barcoded, with a SMART-Mk sample barcode plus Illumina barcodes, to control for contamination. TruSeq adapter sequences, together with Illumina sample barcodes, were added in two successive PCR steps. The TCR alpha and beta cDNA libraries were sequenced on the Illumina HiSeq platform using custom primers. In the authors' own workflow: Raw reads were processed with MiGEC to extract unique molecular identifiers, and MiXCR was used to determine CDR3 positions. Recombination models were inferred per individual with the repgenHMM and IGoR tools using an EM algorithm. The analysis of shared clonotypes was done with the tcR package in R, with sharing normalized by the product of cloneset sizes. To study raw recombination free of thymic and clonal selection effects, out-of-frame nonproductive sequences were analyzed. TCRdb trimmed public reads at Q25 via fastp, called clones via MiXCR and kept in-frame beta chains. Under each unique CDR3 protein, matching rows form one entry showing the most common genes and DNA. These V and J calls rely on TCRdb rather than the paper's analysis. This sample holds approximately 220,000 distinct CDR3 sequences; 7.5% were observed only once. The top ten hold 1.9% of the sample.

Broader findings and caveats from the paper: Compared with coincidental sharing between unrelated individuals, an excess of low generation-probability sequences was observed among out-of-frame TCR alpha sequences shared between twins. A weaker excess of twin sharing was found in beta out-of-frame sequences because the signal-to-noise ratio was lowered by fewer shared sequences. Because the same donors could not be followed over many years, the conclusions relied on cross-sectional statistical analysis. In monozygotic twins, out-of-frame TCR alpha sharing was systematically underestimated by recombination models, although the models agreed with sharing between unrelated individuals. Fewer insertions were carried by abundant cord blood beta clonotypes; a weaker similar trend was observed in young adult naive repertoires, while no such trend was observed in memory repertoires. Zero-insertion analyses could be partly confounded by invariant T cells such as MAIT and iNKT, though diverse VJ usage argued against such confounding for most clonotypes.

Turning to this clonotype: Its antigen is unknown. No much larger clonotype is one base removed from it; base qualities were not supplied.

This sample was also put to use in a study of yellow fever vaccine responses in identical twins. Reported in the second study: According to the authors, the vaccine-induced T cell response in identical twins seemed to be partly convergent and partly specific to each individual. The study precisely tracked vaccine-responding T cell clones in identical twins.

Material for sequencing was memory (CD45RO+) T cells sorted from blood. Read against the paper, the sample's cell subset or site label means: CD45RO+ enriched T cells. The TCR originated in a woman younger than 30 in good health.

The nucleotides are TGTGCCAGCAGCGTAGCTATGGGGACTAGCGGGACGTACCAAGAGACCCAGTACTTC. This sequence encodes CASSVAMGTSGTYQETQYF. The chain employs TRBV9 and TRBJ2-5, and 13 junction bases match TRBD2. Taken from cysteine to phenylalanine, the CDR3 has 19 residues. CDR3 DNA only is kept here, 57 bases in frame from base 1. CDR1 SGDLS and CDR2 YYNGEE were looked up in the germline V gene. Compared with germline, V lacks 0 bases and J lacks 0 bases; bases without a gene match: 8.